Listed below are T cell receptor beta chains from one sample, sequenced in a study of T cell clones after liver transplantation. Libraries were prepared by immunoSEQ multiplex PCR; TCRdb keeps only in-frame clonotypes and omits some of them. The sample has roughly 97,000 clones; 82% are singletons. The material sequenced was CD4+ T cells from blood, taken before liver transplant. Every receptor here comes from a human donor who received a liver transplant. Each CDR3 is given with its conserved first and last residue. A D gene is named only where the DNA matches it firmly. Size is stated for part of the rows, as once, few or many counts, or as a class when the clone is expanded.

13 . TRBJ2-7 . TRBV6-1 CASRIRGVYEQYF TGTGCCAGCAGGATTAGGGGGGTGTACGAGCAGTACTTC
15 . TRBJ2-3 . TRBV6-5 CASSYGGTGADTQYF TGTGCCAGCAGTTACGGGGGGACGGGGGCAGATACGCAGTATTTT
12 . TRBJ2-7 . TRBV18 CASSLISYEQYF TGTGCCAGCTCATTAATCTCCTACGAGCAGTACTTC
14 . TRBJ2-7 . TRBV6-5 CASSATISSYEQYF TGTGCCAGCTCGGCTACCATAAGCTCCTACGAGCAGTACTTC
13 . TRBJ2-3 . TRBV6-5 CASRPGGGGAQYF TGTGCCAGCAGGCCGGGCGGGGGCGGTGCGCAGTATTTT
17 once TRBJ1-2 . TRBV5-1 CASNLGVRSDGTSGYTF TGCGCCAGCAACCTGGGGGTTAGGAGTGACGGGACAAGTGGCTACACCTTC
14 few TRBJ1-2 . TRBV6-5 CASSYGGGGYGYTF TGTGCCAGCAGTTACGGAGGGGGAGGCTATGGCTACACCTTC
14 . TRBJ1-3 . TRBV25-1 CASSPRTSRDTIYF TGTGCCAGCAGTCCGAGGACAAGCCGGGACACCATATATTTT
17 . TRBJ2-1 TRBD1 TRBV6-1 CASSAGTGGSWYNEQFF TGTGCCAGCAGTGCCGGGACAGGGGGCTCGTGGTACAATGAGCAGTTCTTC
13 . TRBJ2-1 . TRBV7-3 CASSFGQNNEQFF TGTGCCAGCAGCTTTGGACAAAACAATGAGCAGTTCTTC
14 . TRBJ2-7 TRBD2 TRBV18 CASSPVGTSGYLDF TGTGCCAGCTCACCCGTCGGGACTAGCGGTTATTTGGACTTC
11 . TRBJ2-5 . TRBV27 CASSVSCTQYF TGTGCCAGCAGTGTTAGTTGCACCCAGTACTTC
14 . TRBJ1-5 . TRBV2 CASNRDISNQPQHF TGTGCCAGCAATCGCGACATTAGCAATCAGCCCCAGCATTTT
15 . TRBJ2-7 TRBD2 TRBV18 CASSPRTSGMNEQYF TGTGCCAGCTCACCGCGGACTAGCGGGATGAACGAGCAGTACTTC
14 . TRBJ2-7 TRBD2 TRBV6-6 CASSPLAGEGEQYF TGTGCCAGCAGTCCACTAGCGGGAGAGGGCGAGCAGTACTTC
14 few TRBJ2-7 . TRBV7-6 CASSLGSGFGEQYF TGTGCCAGCAGCTTAGGGTCGGGTTTTGGCGAGCAGTACTTC
17 . TRBJ1-6 TRBD1 TRBV2 CASSARAGGSTRSPLHF TGTGCCAGCAGCGCCCGGGCAGGGGGCTCCACAAGATCACCCCTCCACTTT
13 . TRBJ1-1 . TRBV11-3 CASSLGLNTEAFF TGTGCCAGCAGCTTGGGCCTGAACACTGAAGCTTTCTTT
16 . TRBJ1-5 . TRBV5-8 CASSLPTARRNQPQHF TGTGCCAGCAGCTTACCGACAGCGCGCCGCAATCAGCCCCAGCATTTT
14 . TRBJ1-2 . TRBV5-1 CASSLVEGDRGYTF TGCGCCAGCAGCTTAGTAGAGGGGGACCGGGGCTACACCTTC
16 once TRBJ2-2 TRBD1 TRBV5-4 CASSSIGDRSGGELFF TGTGCCAGCAGCTCCATTGGGGACAGGTCAGGCGGGGAGCTGTTTTTT
16 . TRBJ1-5 TRBD1 TRBV7-8 CASSKVGQGADQPQHF TGTGCCAGCAGCAAGGTGGGACAGGGGGCGGATCAGCCCCAGCATTTT